Described below is a single T cell receptor beta chain sequence and its context. V lost 0 bases to trimming and J lost 1 base, with 12 bases between them. This CDR3 is built from 16 residues. The germline CDR1 and CDR2 sequences are LNHDA and SQIVND (reference sequence). This sample is drawn from a study of blood T cell repertoires in COVID-19. As for the study in general: Acute and convalescent COVID-19 samples came from the United States, Italy and Spain.

Participants had their cohort set by participant-reported clinical history. TCRdb's table, derived via immunoSEQ multiplex PCR, lists solely in-frame clones and lacks some. This table holds some 150,000 clones, roughly 90% found once. The chain employs TRBV19 and TRBJ1-1; D is ambiguous. The sequencing input was PBMCs or T cells enriched from blood (not recorded which). This clonotype was obtained from a woman in her twenties or thirties with acute COVID-19. The CDR3 bases are TGTGCCAGTAGTATAGATCTCGAGTATAAGAACACTGAAGCTTTCTTT. This gives the protein CASSIDLEYKNTEAFF.